Listed here is a single TCR beta chain. Germline V lookup: CDR1 MDHEN, CDR2 SYDVKM. This CDR3 spans 15 amino acids. V was clipped by 3 bases and J by 9 bases; unmatched bases: 7. This sample stems from a study of OX40 agonist ivuxolimab in advanced cancers. Across the study: Hepatocellular carcinoma, melanoma, renal cell or head and neck cancer occurred in dose-escalation patients. Partial responses occurred in Three dose-escalation patients, one with hepatocellular carcinoma and two with cutaneous melanoma.

Only in-frame clones appear in the TCRdb table, and some are missing; sequencing was by immunoSEQ multiplex PCR. The sample shows roughly 70,000 clones, about 91% of them seen only once. The sequenced sample was CD4+ or CD8+ T cells sorted from blood, obtained in a trial of the OX40 agonist ivuxolimab. This sequence was found in an adult with an advanced solid tumor such as melanoma, head and neck, liver or kidney cancer. The chain couples TRBV28 to TRBJ2-1, with TRBD1 matching 11 bases. CDR3 DNA: TGTGCCAGCAGTTTGGCTGGGACAGGGGGGTTTGAGCAGTTCTTC. Translated: CASSLAGTGGFEQFF.